This T cell receptor (beta chain) originates from a study of post-analysis software for immune sequencing data. With regard to this clonotype: Its antigen is as yet unknown.

cDNA libraries for TCR beta contained unique molecular identifiers. In TCRdb, the PCR reads were re-called with MiXCR into one record per CDR3 protein. The data show approximately 400,000 distinct CDR3 sequences, with roughly 38% seen just once and 13% held by the top ten. The CDR3 is made up of 11 amino acids. The V end was cut by 2 bases, the J end by 5 bases, with 6 bases between. From germline, CDR1 is DFQATT and CDR2 SNEGSKA (reference sequence). Findings and limits, study-wide: Those with multiple sclerosis, the patient group, showed significantly lower normalized Chao1 diversity than controls. Elevated frequency relative to controls characterized four or five TRBV segments in patients, TRBV5-6, TRBV5-1 and TRBV20-1 among them.

The sequencing input was blood. This clonotype was sampled from a girl between 10 and 17 years old with multiple sclerosis. The V gene is TRBV20-1, the J gene TRBJ2-5; a possible D gene is TRBD2 (5 bases). CDR3 loop: CSARWRETQYF. In DNA form, the CDR3 reads TGCAGTGCTAGATGGAGGGAGACCCAGTACTTC.